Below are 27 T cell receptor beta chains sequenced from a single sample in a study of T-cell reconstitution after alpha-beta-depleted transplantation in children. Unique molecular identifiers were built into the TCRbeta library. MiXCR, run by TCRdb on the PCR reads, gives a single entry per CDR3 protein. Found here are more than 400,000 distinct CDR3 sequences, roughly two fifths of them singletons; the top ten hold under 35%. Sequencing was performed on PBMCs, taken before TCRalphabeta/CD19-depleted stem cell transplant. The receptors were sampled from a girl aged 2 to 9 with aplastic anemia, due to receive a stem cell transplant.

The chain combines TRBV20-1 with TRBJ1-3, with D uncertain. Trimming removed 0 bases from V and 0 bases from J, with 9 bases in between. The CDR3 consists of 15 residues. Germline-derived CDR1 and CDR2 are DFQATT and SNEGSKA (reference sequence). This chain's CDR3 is CSAREAAHSGNTIYF. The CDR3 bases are TGCAGTGCTAGAGAGGCAGCACACTCTGGAAACACCATATATTTT.

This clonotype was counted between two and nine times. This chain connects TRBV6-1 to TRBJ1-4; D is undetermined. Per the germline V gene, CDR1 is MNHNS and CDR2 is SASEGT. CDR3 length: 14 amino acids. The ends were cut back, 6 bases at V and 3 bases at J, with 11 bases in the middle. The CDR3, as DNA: TGTGCCAGCAGAGGGCCGGGCCCTAATGAAAAACTGTTTTTT. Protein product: CASRGPGPNEKLFF.

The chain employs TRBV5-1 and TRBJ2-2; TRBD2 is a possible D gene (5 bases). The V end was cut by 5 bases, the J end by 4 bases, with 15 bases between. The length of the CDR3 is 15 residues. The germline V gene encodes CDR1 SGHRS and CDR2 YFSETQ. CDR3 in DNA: TGCGCCAGCAGGAGCGGCGCAGCCAGCACCGGGGAGCTGTTTTTT. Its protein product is CASRSGAASTGELFF.

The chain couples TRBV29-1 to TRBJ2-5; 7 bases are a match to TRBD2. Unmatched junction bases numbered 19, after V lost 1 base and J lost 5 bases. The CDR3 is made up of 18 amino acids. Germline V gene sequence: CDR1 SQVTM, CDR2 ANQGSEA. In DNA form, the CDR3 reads TGCAGCGTTGAAGGCACAGCCTCCTCGGCGGGAGTTTGGGAGACCCAGTACTTC. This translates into CSVEGTASSAGVWETQYF.

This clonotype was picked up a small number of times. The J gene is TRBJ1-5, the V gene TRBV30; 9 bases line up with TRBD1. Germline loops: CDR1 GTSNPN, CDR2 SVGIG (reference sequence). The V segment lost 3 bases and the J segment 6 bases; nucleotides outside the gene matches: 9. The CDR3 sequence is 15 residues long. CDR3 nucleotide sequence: TGTGCCTGGAGCCCGGGGACAGGGTTGGGTCAGCCCCAGCATTTT. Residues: CAWSPGTGLGQPQHF.

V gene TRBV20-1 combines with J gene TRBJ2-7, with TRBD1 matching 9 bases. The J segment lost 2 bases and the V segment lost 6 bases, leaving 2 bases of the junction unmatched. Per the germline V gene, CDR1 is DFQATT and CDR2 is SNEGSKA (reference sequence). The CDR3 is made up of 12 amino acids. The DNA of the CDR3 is TGCAGTGCGGGGACAGGGCCCTACGAGCAGTACTTC. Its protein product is CSAGTGPYEQYF.

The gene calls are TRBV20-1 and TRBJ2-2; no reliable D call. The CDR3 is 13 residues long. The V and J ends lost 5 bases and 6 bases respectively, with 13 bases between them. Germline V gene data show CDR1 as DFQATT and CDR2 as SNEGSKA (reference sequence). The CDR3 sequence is CSAPSQPAGELFF. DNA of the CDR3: TGCAGTGCTCCCAGCCAACCGGCCGGGGAGCTGTTTTTT.

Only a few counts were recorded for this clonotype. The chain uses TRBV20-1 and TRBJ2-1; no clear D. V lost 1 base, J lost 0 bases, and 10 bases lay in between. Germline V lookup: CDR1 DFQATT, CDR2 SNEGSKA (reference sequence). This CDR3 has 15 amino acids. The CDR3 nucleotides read TGCAGTGCTAGAGCCGGCAGTAGCTCCTACAATGAGCAGTTCTTC. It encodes CSARAGSSSYNEQFF.

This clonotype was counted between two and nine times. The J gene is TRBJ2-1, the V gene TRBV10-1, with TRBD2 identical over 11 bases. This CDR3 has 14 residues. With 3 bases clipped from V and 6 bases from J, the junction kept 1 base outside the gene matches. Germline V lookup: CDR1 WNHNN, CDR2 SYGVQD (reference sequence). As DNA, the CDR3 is TGCGCCAGCAGTGAACTAGCGGGAGCCAATGAGCAGTTCTTC. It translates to CASSELAGANEQFF.

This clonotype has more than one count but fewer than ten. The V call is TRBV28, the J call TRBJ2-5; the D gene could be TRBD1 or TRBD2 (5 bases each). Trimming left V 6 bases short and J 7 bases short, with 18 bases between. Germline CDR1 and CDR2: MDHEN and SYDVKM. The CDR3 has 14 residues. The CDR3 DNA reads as TGTGCCAGCAGCCGGCGTAGAGGGGTCGTGACCCAGTACTTC. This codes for CASSRRRGVVTQYF.

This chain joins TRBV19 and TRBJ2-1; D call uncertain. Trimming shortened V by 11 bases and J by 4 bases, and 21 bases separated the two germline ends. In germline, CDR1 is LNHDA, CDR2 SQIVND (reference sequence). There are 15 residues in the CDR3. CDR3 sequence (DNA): TGTGCCGCCTCCTCTGGCCCAGTAGGGTACAATGAGCAGTTCTTC. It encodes CAASSGPVGYNEQFF.

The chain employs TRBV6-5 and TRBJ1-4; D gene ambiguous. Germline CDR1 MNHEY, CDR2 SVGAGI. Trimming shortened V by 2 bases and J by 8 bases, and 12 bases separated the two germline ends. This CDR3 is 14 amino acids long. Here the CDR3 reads CASSYEGLREKLFF. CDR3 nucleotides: TGTGCCAGCAGTTACGAGGGTTTAAGGGAAAAACTGTTTTTT.

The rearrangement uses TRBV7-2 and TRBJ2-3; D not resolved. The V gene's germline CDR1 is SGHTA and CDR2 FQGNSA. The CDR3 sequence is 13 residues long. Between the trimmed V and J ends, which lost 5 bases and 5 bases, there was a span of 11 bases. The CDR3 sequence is CASSTRMVDTQYF. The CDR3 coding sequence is TGTGCCAGCAGCACCCGGATGGTAGATACGCAGTATTTT. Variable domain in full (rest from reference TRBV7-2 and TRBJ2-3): GAGVSQSPSNKVTEKGKDVELRCDPISGHTALYWYRQSLGQGLEFLIYFQGNSAPDKSGLPSDRFSAERTGGSVSTLTIQRTQQEDSAVYLCASSTRMVDTQYFGPGTRLTVL.

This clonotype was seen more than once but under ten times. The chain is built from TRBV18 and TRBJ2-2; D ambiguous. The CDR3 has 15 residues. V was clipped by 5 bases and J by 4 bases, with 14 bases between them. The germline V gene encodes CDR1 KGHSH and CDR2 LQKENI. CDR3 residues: CASSDAGRLTGELFF. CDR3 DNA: TGTGCCAGCTCAGACGCCGGCAGGCTCACCGGGGAGCTGTTTTTT. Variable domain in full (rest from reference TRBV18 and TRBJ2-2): NAGVMQNPRHLVRRRGQEARLRCSPMKGHSHVYWYRQLPEEGLKFMVYLQKENIIDESGMPKERFSAEFPKEGPSILRIQQVVRGDSAAYFCASSDAGRLTGELFFGEGSRLTVL.

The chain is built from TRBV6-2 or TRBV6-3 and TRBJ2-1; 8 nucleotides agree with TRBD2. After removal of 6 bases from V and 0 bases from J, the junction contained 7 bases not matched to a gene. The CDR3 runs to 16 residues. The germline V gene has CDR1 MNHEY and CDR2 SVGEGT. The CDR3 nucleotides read TGTGCCAGCAGCCCCACGGGGACTAGCTCCTACAATGAGCAGTTCTTC. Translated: CASSPTGTSSYNEQFF.

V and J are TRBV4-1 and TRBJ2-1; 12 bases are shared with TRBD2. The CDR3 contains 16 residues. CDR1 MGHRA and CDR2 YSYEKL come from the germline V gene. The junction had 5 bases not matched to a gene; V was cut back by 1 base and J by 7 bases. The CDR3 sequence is CASSQGRLAGGNEQFF. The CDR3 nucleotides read TGCGCCAGCAGCCAAGGACGTCTAGCGGGAGGGAATGAGCAGTTCTTC.

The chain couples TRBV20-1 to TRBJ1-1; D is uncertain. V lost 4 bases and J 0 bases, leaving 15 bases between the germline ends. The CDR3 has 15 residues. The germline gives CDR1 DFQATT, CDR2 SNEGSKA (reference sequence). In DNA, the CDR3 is TGCAGTGCTATCCACGGACGGACCTTGAACACTGAAGCTTTCTTT. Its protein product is CSAIHGRTLNTEAFF.

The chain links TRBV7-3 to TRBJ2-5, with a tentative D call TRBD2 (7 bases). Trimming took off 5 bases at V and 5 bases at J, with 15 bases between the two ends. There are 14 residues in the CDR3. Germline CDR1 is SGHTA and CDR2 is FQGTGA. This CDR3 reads CASSQGAGAETQYF. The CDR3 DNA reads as TGTGCCAGCAGCCAAGGGGCGGGGGCGGAGACCCAGTACTTC.

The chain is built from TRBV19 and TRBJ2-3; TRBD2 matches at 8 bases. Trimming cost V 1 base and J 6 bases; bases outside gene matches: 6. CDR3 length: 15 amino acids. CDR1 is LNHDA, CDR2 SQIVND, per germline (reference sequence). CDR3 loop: CASSIVGTRSDTQYF. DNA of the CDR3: TGTGCCAGTAGTATAGTAGGGACTAGGTCCGATACGCAGTATTTT. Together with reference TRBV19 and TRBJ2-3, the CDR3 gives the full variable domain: DGGITQSPKYLFRKEGQNVTLSCEQNLNHDAMYWYRQDPGQGLRLIYYSQIVNDFQKGDIAEGYSVSREKKESFPLTVTSAQKNPTAFYLCASSIVGTRSDTQYFGPGTRLTVL.

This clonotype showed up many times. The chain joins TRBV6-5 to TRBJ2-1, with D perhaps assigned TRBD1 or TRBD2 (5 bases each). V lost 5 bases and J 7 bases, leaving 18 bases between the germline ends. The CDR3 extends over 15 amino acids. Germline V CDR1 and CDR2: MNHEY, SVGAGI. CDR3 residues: CASSNRDLHGNEQFF. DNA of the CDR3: TGTGCCAGCAGTAACCGGGACCTTCACGGGAATGAGCAGTTCTTC.

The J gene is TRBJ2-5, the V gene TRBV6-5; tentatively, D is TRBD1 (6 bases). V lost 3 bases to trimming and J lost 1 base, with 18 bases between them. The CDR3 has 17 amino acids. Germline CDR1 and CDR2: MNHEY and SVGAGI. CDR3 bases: TGTGCCAGCAGTTATGGGATCGGACAGTCCTTCCAAGAGACCCAGTACTTC. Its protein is CASSYGIGQSFQETQYF.

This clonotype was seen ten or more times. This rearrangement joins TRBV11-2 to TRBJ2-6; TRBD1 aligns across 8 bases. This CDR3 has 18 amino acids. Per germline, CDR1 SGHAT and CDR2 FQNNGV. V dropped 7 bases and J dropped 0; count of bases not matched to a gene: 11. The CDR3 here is CASNALQGAFSGANVLTF. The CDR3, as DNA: TGTGCCAGCAACGCCCTCCAGGGGGCCTTCTCTGGGGCCAACGTCCTGACTTTC.

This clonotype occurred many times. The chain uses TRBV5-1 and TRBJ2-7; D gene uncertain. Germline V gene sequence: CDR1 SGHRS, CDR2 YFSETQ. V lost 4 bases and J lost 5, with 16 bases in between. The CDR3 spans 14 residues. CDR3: CASSPRVLGNEQYF. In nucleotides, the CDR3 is TGCGCCAGCAGCCCCCGGGTACTTGGGAACGAGCAGTACTTC. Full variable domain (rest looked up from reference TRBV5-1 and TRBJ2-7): KAGVTQTPRYLIKTRGQQVTLSCSPISGHRSVSWYQQTPGQGLQFLFEYFSETQRNKGNFPGRFSGRQFSNSRSEMNVSTLELGDSALYLCASSPRVLGNEQYFGPGTRLTVT.

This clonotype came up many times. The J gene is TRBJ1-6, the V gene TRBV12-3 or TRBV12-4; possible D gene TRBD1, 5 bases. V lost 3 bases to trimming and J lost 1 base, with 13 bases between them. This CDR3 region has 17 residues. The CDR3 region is CASSLNGGYSYNSPLHF. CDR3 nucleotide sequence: TGTGCCAGCAGTTTGAACGGGGGGTATTCCTATAATTCACCCCTCCACTTT.

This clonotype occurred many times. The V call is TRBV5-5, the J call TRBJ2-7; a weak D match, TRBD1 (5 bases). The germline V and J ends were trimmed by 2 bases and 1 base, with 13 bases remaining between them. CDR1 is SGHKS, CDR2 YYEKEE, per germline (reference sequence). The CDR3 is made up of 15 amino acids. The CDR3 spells CASSFGASVSYEQYF. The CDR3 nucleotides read TGTGCCAGCAGCTTTGGGGCTAGTGTATCCTACGAGCAGTACTTC.

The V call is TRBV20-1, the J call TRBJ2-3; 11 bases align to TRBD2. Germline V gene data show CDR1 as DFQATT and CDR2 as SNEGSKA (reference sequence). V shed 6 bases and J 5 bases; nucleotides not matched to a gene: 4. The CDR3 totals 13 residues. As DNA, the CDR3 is TGCAGTGCCACCGGACTAGCGGGAGATACGCAGTATTTT. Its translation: CSATGLAGDTQYF.

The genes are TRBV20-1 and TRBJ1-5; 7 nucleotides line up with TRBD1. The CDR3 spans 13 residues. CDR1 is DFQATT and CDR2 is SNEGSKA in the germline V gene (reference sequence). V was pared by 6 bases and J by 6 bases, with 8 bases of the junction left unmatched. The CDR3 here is CSASSGQAQPQHF. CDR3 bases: TGCAGTGCGAGTTCTGGACAGGCTCAGCCCCAGCATTTT.